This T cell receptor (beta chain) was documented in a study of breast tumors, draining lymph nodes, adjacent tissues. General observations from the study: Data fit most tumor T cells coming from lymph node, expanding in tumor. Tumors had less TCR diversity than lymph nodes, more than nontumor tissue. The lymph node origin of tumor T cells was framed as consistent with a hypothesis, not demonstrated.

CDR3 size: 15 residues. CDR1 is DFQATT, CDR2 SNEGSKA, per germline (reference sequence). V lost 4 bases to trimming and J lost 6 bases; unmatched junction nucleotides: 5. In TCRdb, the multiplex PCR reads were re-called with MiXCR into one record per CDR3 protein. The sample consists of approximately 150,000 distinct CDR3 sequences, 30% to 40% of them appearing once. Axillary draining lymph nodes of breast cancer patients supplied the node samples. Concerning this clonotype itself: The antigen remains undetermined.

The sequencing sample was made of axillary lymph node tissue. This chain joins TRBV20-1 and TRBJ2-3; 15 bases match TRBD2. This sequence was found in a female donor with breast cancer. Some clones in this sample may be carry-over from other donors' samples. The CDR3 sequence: CSAKGTSGGTDTQYF. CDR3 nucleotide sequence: TGCAGTGCTAAGGGGACTAGCGGGGGGACGGATACGCAGTATTTT.